Below are 26 T cell receptor beta chains sequenced from a single sample in a study of memory B cells and T cells in multiple sclerosis (dated by TCRdb to 2016 to 2019). The library was produced with the immunoSEQ multiplex PCR assay. As stored in TCRdb, this immuneACCESS dataset retains in-frame rearrangements with V and J assigned. A fraction of the clones does not appear; measured against another copy, unresolved V genes explain less than half of the discrepancy, and the remainder lacks a known reason. The table for this sample lists about 14,000 clones; about 70% of them were counted only once. Of the sample, less than 2.5% is held by the ten largest clones. Material: memory (CD45RO+) CD4+ T cells from blood. Taken with the paper, the label for cell subset or site translates to: CD45RO+ memory T cells sorted from peripheral blood. These receptors all come from a human donor with multiple sclerosis.

V gene TRBV6-5 combines with J gene TRBJ2-7; D uncertain. Germline V gene lookup returns CDR1 MNHEY and CDR2 SVGAGI. Trimming cost V 4 bases and J 3 bases, with 13 bases left between them. CDR3 length: 14 residues. The CDR3 DNA sequence: TGTGCCAGCAGTTTATCTAATACCATCTACGAGCAGTACTTC. This sequence encodes CASSLSNTIYEQYF.

The chain employs TRBV5-1 and TRBJ2-3, with D perhaps TRBD2 (6 bases). Trimming shortened V by 5 bases and J by 2 bases, and 15 bases separated the two germline ends. CDR1 and CDR2 from the germline V gene are SGHRS and YFSETQ. CDR3 length equals 15 residues. The CDR3 DNA is TGCGCCAGCAGAGGAGGGGCGTGGGACACAGATACGCAGTATTTT. It yields the protein CASRGGAWDTDTQYF.

The J gene is TRBJ1-2, the V gene TRBV2, with a tentative D call TRBD1 (6 bases). V lost 6 bases and J lost 8, with 19 bases in between. This CDR3 comprises 14 residues. The germline V gene encodes CDR1 SNHLY and CDR2 FYNNEI. CDR3 nucleotide sequence: TGTGCCAGCAGCGTGACAGGCACCCAAGGAGGCTACACCTTC. It yields the protein CASSVTGTQGGYTF.

This sequence joins TRBV6-1 and TRBJ1-2; D is perhaps TRBD1 (5 bases). The CDR3 runs 13 residues. Trimming pared 4 bases from V and 4 bases from J, leaving 10 bases between. The germline gives CDR1 MNHNS, CDR2 SASEGT. The CDR3 DNA reads as TGTGCCAGCAGTGCGACAGACCTCTATGGCTACACCTTC. Translation gives CASSATDLYGYTF.

The chain combines TRBV4-1 with TRBJ1-2, with TRBD1 matching 7 bases. From germline, CDR1 is MGHRA and CDR2 YSYEKL. The CDR3 spans 16 residues. V gave up 1 base and J gave up 7 bases; unmatched junction bases: 12. Here the CDR3 reads CASSQGLQGPFGGYTF. The CDR3, as DNA: TGCGCCAGCAGCCAAGGTCTACAGGGGCCTTTCGGTGGCTACACCTTC.

This clone came up a few times. The chain is built from TRBV11-2 and TRBJ1-1, with 7 bases fitting TRBD1. The V segment lost 5 bases and the J segment 1 base; nucleotides outside the gene matches: 13. Germline V lookup: CDR1 SGHAT, CDR2 FQNNGV. CDR3 length: 17 amino acids. The CDR3 is CASSRQGFDLGNTEAFF. CDR3 bases: TGTGCCAGCAGCCGACAGGGCTTCGATCTGGGGAACACTGAAGCTTTCTTT.

This clone came up a few times. The junction shows a germline mismatch at one end, possibly a read error. This rearrangement joins TRBV6-1 to TRBJ1-2, with TRBD1 matching 7 bases. There are 12 residues in the CDR3. The V gene's germline CDR1 is MNHNS and CDR2 SASEGT. CDR3 sequence reads: CASSDDRAAGYF. The CDR3 DNA reads as TGTGCCAGCAGTGACGACAGGGCGGCAGGGTACTTC.

The V call is TRBV5-1, the J call TRBJ1-2; a weak D match, TRBD1 (5 bases). V lost 2 bases to trimming and J lost 1 base, with 9 bases between them. Germline V gene lookup returns CDR1 SGHRS and CDR2 YFSETQ. There are 14 residues in the CDR3. The chain's CDR3 is CASSFDRLNYGYTF. The CDR3 DNA follows: TGCGCCAGCAGCTTTGACAGACTTAACTATGGCTACACCTTC.

The V gene is TRBV5-1, the J gene TRBJ1-5; D is uncertain. Germline lookup yields CDR1 SGHRS and CDR2 YFSETQ. The CDR3 spans 15 residues. Trimming took off 4 bases at V and 4 bases at J, with 15 bases between the two ends. CDR3 in DNA: TGCGCCAGCAGCCCATTGTCGGGGATTAATCAGCCCCAGCATTTT. Protein: CASSPLSGINQPQHF. Based on the CDR3 plus reference TRBV5-1 and TRBJ1-5, the full variable domain is KAGVTQTPRYLIKTRGQQVTLSCSPISGHRSVSWYQQTPGQGLQFLFEYFSETQRNKGNFPGRFSGRQFSNSRSEMNVSTLELGDSALYLCASSPLSGINQPQHFGDGTRLSIL.

This rearrangement joins TRBV6-5 to TRBJ1-5, with 7 positions matching TRBD1. This CDR3 is built from 14 residues. Trimming cost V 6 bases and J 4 bases; bases outside gene matches: 6. CDR1 and CDR2 from the germline V gene are MNHEY and SVGAGI. CDR3 nucleotide sequence: TGTGCCAGCAGACCAGACAGGGCTAATCAGCCCCAGCATTTT. This sequence encodes CASRPDRANQPQHF.

The chain uses TRBV25-1 and TRBJ2-7; 9 nucleotides line up with TRBD1. The ends lost 1 base at V and 5 bases at J; junction bases unmatched: 6. This CDR3 contains 15 residues. CDR1 is MGHDK and CDR2 is SYGVNS in the germline V gene. CDR3 region: CASSELRGQGNEQYF. CDR3 coding DNA: TGTGCCAGCAGTGAATTGAGAGGACAGGGGAACGAGCAGTACTTC.

The CDR3 reads CSVQREGPYEQYF. Here the CDR3 DNA reads TGCAGCGTTCAGCGGGAGGGACCCTACGAGCAGTACTTC. The chain couples TRBV29-1 to TRBJ2-7; 10 bases are shared with TRBD2. Trimming took 5 bases from V and 2 from J; bases not matched to a gene: 3. This CDR3 comprises 13 residues. In germline, CDR1 is SQVTM, CDR2 ANQGSEA.

V gene TRBV9 combines with J gene TRBJ2-3; 8 bases line up with TRBD2. Trimming took 3 bases from V and 2 from J; bases not matched to a gene: 5. The CDR3 runs 15 residues. CDR1 SGDLS and CDR2 YYNGEE come from the germline V gene. The CDR3 here is CASSDTSGYTDTQYF. The DNA for the CDR3 is TGTGCCAGCAGCGATACTAGCGGATACACAGATACGCAGTATTTT.

This chain uses TRBV9 with TRBJ2-1, with 10 bases that match TRBD1. With 3 bases clipped from V and 10 bases from J, the junction kept 10 bases outside the gene matches. In germline, CDR1 is SGDLS, CDR2 YYNGEE. CDR3 length: 15 amino acids. The CDR3 DNA is TGTGCCAGCAGCGCCCGGGACAGGGGAATAGGAGAGCAGTTCTTC. Translating gives CASSARDRGIGEQFF.

The count of this clone is one. The V call is TRBV7-8, the J call TRBJ2-5; a weak D match, TRBD2 (5 bases). V was cut by 3 bases and J by 4 bases, with 6 bases left in between. Germline V gene lookup returns CDR1 SGHVS and CDR2 FQNEAQ. This CDR3 contains 12 residues. The CDR3 DNA reads as TGTGCCAGCAGCTTCGGGGTAGAGACCCAGTACTTC. Translation gives CASSFGVETQYF. The whole variable domain, filled in from reference TRBV7-8 and TRBJ2-5, reads GAGVSQSPRYKVAKRGQDVALRCDPISGHVSLFWYQQALGQGPEFLTYFQNEAQLDKSGLPSDRFFAERPEGSVSTLKIQRTQQEDSAVYLCASSFGVETQYFGPGTRLLVL.

In its sample, this clone is medium-sized. The genes are TRBV28 and TRBJ2-1; D may be TRBD2 (5 bases). Trimming pared 3 bases from V and 3 bases from J, leaving 6 bases between. The CDR3 covers 13 residues. Germline V lookup: CDR1 MDHEN, CDR2 SYDVKM. CDR3 protein: CASSLGSYNEQFF. CDR3 DNA sequence: TGTGCCAGCAGTTTGGGGAGCTACAATGAGCAGTTCTTC.

This clone came up a few times. V gene TRBV18 combines with J gene TRBJ2-5; D uncertain. This CDR3 contains 14 residues. Deletions cut 3 bases from V and 2 bases from J, with 10 bases between. From germline, CDR1 is KGHSH and CDR2 LQKENI. This chain's CDR3 is CASSPIPAQETQYF. CDR3 DNA: TGTGCCAGCTCACCTATCCCAGCGCAAGAGACCCAGTACTTC. Full variable domain (remainder filled in from reference TRBV18 and TRBJ2-5): NAGVMQNPRHLVRRRGQEARLRCSPMKGHSHVYWYRQLPEEGLKFMVYLQKENIIDESGMPKERFSAEFPKEGPSILRIQQVVRGDSAAYFCASSPIPAQETQYFGPGTRLLVL.

The J gene is TRBJ1-2, the V gene TRBV28, with 10 bases that match TRBD1. CDR3 size: 13 residues. Germline V gene lookup returns CDR1 MDHEN and CDR2 SYDVKM. The ends lost 5 bases at V and 7 bases at J; junction bases unmatched: 4. The CDR3 bases are TGTGCCAGCAGTCTCGACAGGGGGCTTGGCTACACCTTC. Translation gives CASSLDRGLGYTF.

The V call is TRBV2, the J call TRBJ1-1, with a tentative D call TRBD1 (6 bases). Between the trimmed V and J ends, which lost 6 bases and 5 bases, there was a span of 16 bases. The length of the CDR3 is 14 residues. Germline V CDR1 and CDR2: SNHLY, FYNNEI. CDR3 bases: TGTGCCAGCAGCGCACAGGGTATGGGTACTGAAGCTTTCTTT. This translates into CASSAQGMGTEAFF.

The chain has TRBV5-1 and TRBJ1-1; tentatively, D is TRBD1 (6 bases). V was shortened by 6 bases and J by 5 bases, with 14 bases between the two germline ends. Germline CDR1 SGHRS, CDR2 YFSETQ. The CDR3 loop spans 13 amino acids. CDR3 nucleotide sequence: TGCGCCAGCAAACTCGGGGGGGCGACTGAAGCTTTCTTT. This codes for CASKLGGATEAFF.

This chain uses TRBV5-1 with TRBJ2-7; perhaps TRBD1 as D (6 bases). Trimming removed 0 bases at V and 4 bases at J, with 11 bases between. The germline V gene encodes CDR1 SGHRS and CDR2 YFSETQ. The CDR3 spans 14 residues. The CDR3 sequence is CASSLEGRGYEQYF. CDR3 in DNA: TGCGCCAGCAGCTTGGAGGGCAGGGGTTACGAGCAGTACTTC.

V and J are TRBV5-1 and TRBJ1-1; unclear D gene. This CDR3 is built from 12 residues. V lost 0 bases and J 7 bases, leaving 7 bases between the germline ends. In germline, CDR1 is SGHRS, CDR2 YFSETQ. Written as DNA, the CDR3 is TGCGCCAGCAGCTTGGCCATCGGTGAAGCTTTCTTT. The encoded protein is CASSLAIGEAFF. Complete variable domain (other parts from reference TRBV5-1 and TRBJ1-1): KAGVTQTPRYLIKTRGQQVTLSCSPISGHRSVSWYQQTPGQGLQFLFEYFSETQRNKGNFPGRFSGRQFSNSRSEMNVSTLELGDSALYLCASSLAIGEAFFGQGTRLTVV.

This clone has only a few counts. V usage is TRBV10-3 and J usage is TRBJ1-1, with 7 bases fitting TRBD1. With V trimmed by 9 bases and J by 1 base, 8 bases remained unmatched. The CDR3 spans 14 residues. The V gene's germline CDR1 is ENHRY and CDR2 SYGVKD. DNA for the CDR3: TGTGCCATAAGGGGGCAGGGTGGGAACACTGAAGCTTTCTTT. Its translation: CAIRGQGGNTEAFF.

This clone occurred a few times. This chain links TRBV6-1 with TRBJ1-4, with TRBD1 identical over 7 bases. Trimming removed 1 base from V and 7 bases from J; junction bases left unmatched: 3. CDR3 size: 14 residues. In germline, CDR1 is MNHNS, CDR2 SASEGT. CDR3 sequence reads: CASSEGQGFEKLFF. CDR3 coding DNA: TGTGCCAGCAGTGAAGGACAGGGTTTTGAAAAACTGTTTTTT.

The V call is TRBV6-1, the J call TRBJ2-5, with 8 positions matching TRBD1. Germline V CDR1 and CDR2: MNHNS, SASEGT. Trimming cost V 8 bases and J 4 bases; bases outside gene matches: 3. The CDR3 consists of 12 residues. CDR3 sequence: CASRQGRETQYF. CDR3 nucleotide sequence: TGTGCCAGCCGACAGGGGCGAGAGACCCAGTACTTC.

This clone was seen only a few times. The chain uses TRBV7-9 and TRBJ2-2; 10 nucleotides align to TRBD2. The CDR3 length is 15 residues. With 6 bases clipped from V and 4 bases from J, the junction kept 5 bases outside the gene matches. The germline gives CDR1 SEHNR, CDR2 FQNEAQ (reference sequence). CDR3 DNA: TGTGCCAGCAGTTCTAGCGGGAGAGCCACCGGGGAGCTGTTTTTT. Translating it yields CASSSSGRATGELFF.